This T cell receptor beta chain stems from a study of cytomegalovirus exposure and HLA in healthy donors. Regarding this clone: Its antigen remains unidentified.

Study-level points and caveats: The study labeled fewer than 200 TCR beta chains cytomegalovirus-associated.

This CDR3 is 16 amino acids long. Germline CDR1 reads SEHNR; CDR2 reads FQNEAQ (reference sequence). Trimming removed 1 base from V and 2 bases from J; junction bases left unmatched: 5. TCRdb's copy holds only in-frame clones and misses some; the assay was immunoSEQ multiplex PCR. The data show some 76,000 clones, about 94% seen once. The source of this sequence is a woman between 18 and 29 years old in good health and CMV-seronegative. The rearrangement joins TRBV7-9 to TRBJ2-5, with 9 bases that match TRBD2. Material for sequencing was PBMCs. CDR3 DNA sequence: TGTGCCAGCAGCTTAGGGTTTAGCGGGAGACAAGAGACCCAGTACTTC. Protein sequence: CASSLGFSGRQETQYF.